The 14 T cell receptor beta chains given below trace back to one sample, sequenced in a study of blood T cells in healthy people across ages. A sample-barcoded 5' primer and a J-beta primer mix were used in a second PCR of about 7 to 11 cycles. Via MiXCR, TCRdb re-called the 5' RACE reads, giving one row per CDR3 protein. Here the sample spans about 1.8 million distinct CDR3 sequences, about 49% being singletons. Sequencing was done on a sample of blood. All receptors derive from a middle-aged woman in good health.

The CDR3 here is CASSHREGQGGQPQHF. The CDR3 DNA is TGCGCCAGCAGCCATCGGGAGGGACAGGGGGGTCAGCCCCAGCATTTT. V and J are TRBV4-1 and TRBJ1-5, with TRBD1 identical over 11 bases. The CDR3 length is 16 residues. V shed 3 bases and J 6 bases; nucleotides not matched to a gene: 7. Germline V gene data show CDR1 as MGHRA and CDR2 as YSYEKL.

This clonotype came up a few times. The chain is built from TRBV2 and TRBJ1-5; TRBD1 aligns across 7 bases. Germline CDR1 is SNHLY and CDR2 is FYNNEI. This CDR3 is built from 14 residues. V shed 7 bases, J shed 5 bases, and the junction held 8 bases outside the gene matches. CDR3 sequence reads: CASKTGTAYQPQHF. The CDR3 DNA reads TGTGCCAGCAAGACCGGGACAGCATATCAGCCCCAGCATTTT.

V usage is TRBV5-1 and J usage is TRBJ1-2, with 8 bases fitting TRBD1. This CDR3 spans 14 amino acids. Germline V gene lookup returns CDR1 SGHRS and CDR2 YFSETQ. J gave up 7 bases and V 4 bases, and 9 bases lay outside the gene matches. CDR3 loop: CASSRDRGGGGYTF. As DNA, the CDR3 is TGCGCCAGCAGCCGCGACAGGGGAGGGGGTGGCTACACCTTC.

This clonotype showed up just a few times. V and J are TRBV7-3 and TRBJ2-3, with 9 bases identical to TRBD1. The CDR3 extends over 15 amino acids. Per the germline V gene, CDR1 is SGHTA and CDR2 is FQGTGA. The trim removed 4 bases at V and 3 bases at J, leaving 5 bases unmatched. The CDR3 reads CASSSGQGWTDTQYF. DNA of the CDR3: TGTGCCAGCAGCTCCGGACAGGGGTGGACAGATACGCAGTATTTT.

The chain carries TRBV27 and TRBJ2-5; 9 positions agree with TRBD1. Looked up from germline, CDR1 is MNHEY and CDR2 is SMNVEV (reference sequence). The CDR3 consists of 15 residues. Trimming took 3 bases from V and 2 from J; bases not matched to a gene: 4. In DNA, the CDR3 is TGTGCCAGCAGTTTCTGGGGACAGGGACAAGAGACCCAGTACTTC. This codes for CASSFWGQGQETQYF.

The chain uses TRBV12-3 or TRBV12-4 and TRBJ2-7; 7 bases align to TRBD1. The ends lost 10 bases at V and 0 bases at J; junction bases unmatched: 18. There are 17 residues in the CDR3. The CDR3 nucleotides read TGTGCCATCCAGACAGGGCGGTTTTCCACTAACTCCTACGAGCAGTACTTC. Translation gives CAIQTGRFSTNSYEQYF.

The rearrangement links TRBV5-6 to TRBJ2-5; 10 bases match TRBD1. Trimming took 3 bases from V and 1 from J; bases not matched to a gene: 6. This CDR3 region has 16 residues. Looked up from germline, CDR1 is SGHDT and CDR2 is YYEEEE. As DNA, the CDR3 is TGTGCCAGCAGCTCTCAGGACAGGGGGGGCCAAGAGACCCAGTACTTC. Its protein product is CASSSQDRGGQETQYF.

This clonotype has a handful of counts. The chain is built from TRBV7-2 and TRBJ2-7; D is undetermined. Trimming shortened V by 5 bases and J by 1 base, and 12 bases separated the two germline ends. The length of the CDR3 is 14 residues. The V gene's germline CDR1 is SGHTA and CDR2 FQGNSA. CDR3 in amino acids: CASSLGEVSYEQYF. The CDR3 nucleotides are TGTGCCAGCAGCCTAGGTGAGGTGTCCTACGAGCAGTACTTC. The variable domain in full, with the rest retrieved from reference TRBV7-2 and TRBJ2-7, is GAGVSQSPSNKVTEKGKDVELRCDPISGHTALYWYRQSLGQGLEFLIYFQGNSAPDKSGLPSDRFSAERTGGSVSTLTIQRTQQEDSAVYLCASSLGEVSYEQYFGPGTRLTVT.

This clonotype was recorded once. The chain joins TRBV7-2 to TRBJ1-4; D unclear. The germline V gene encodes CDR1 SGHTA and CDR2 FQGNSA. The CDR3 totals 14 residues. The V and J ends lost 0 bases and 4 bases respectively, with 6 bases between them. CDR3 coding DNA: TGTGCCAGCAGCTTAGCGCGGGATAATGAAAAACTGTTTTTT. This encodes CASSLARDNEKLFF.

The chain is built from TRBV24-1 and TRBJ1-4, with a possible D match to TRBD1 (5 bases). The CDR3 length is 12 residues. The germline V gene encodes CDR1 KGHDR and CDR2 SFDVKD. Trimming shortened V by 10 bases and J by 7 bases, and 12 bases separated the two germline ends. The CDR3 is CATQGGGEKLFF. Here the CDR3 DNA reads TGTGCCACTCAGGGTGGCGGTGAAAAACTGTTTTTT.

For the CDR3, the DNA is TGTGCCAGCAGCTTCCAGGGGGGGGTTCGGACTGAAGCTTTCTTT. Its translation is CASSFQGGVRTEAFF. The J gene is TRBJ1-1, the V gene TRBV7-2; TRBD1 matches at 7 bases. The germline V gene has CDR1 SGHTA and CDR2 FQGNSA. After removal of 3 bases from V and 5 bases from J, the junction contained 9 bases not matched to a gene. The CDR3 length is 15 residues.

The V gene is TRBV20-1, the J gene TRBJ1-2, with TRBD1 matching 7 bases. The CDR3 covers 15 residues. V lost 6 bases and J lost 4; bases outside the gene matches: 14. CDR1 DFQATT and CDR2 SNEGSKA come from the germline V gene (reference sequence). CDR3 amino acids: CSAIRDSSRFYGYTF. CDR3 sequence (DNA): TGCAGTGCGATCCGGGACAGTTCAAGATTCTATGGCTACACCTTC.

This clonotype was found a few times. The chain couples TRBV12-3 or TRBV12-4 to TRBJ1-4; TRBD1 might be the D (6 bases). The germline V and J ends were trimmed by 7 bases and 2 bases, with 17 bases remaining between them. The CDR3 extends over 16 amino acids. CDR3 loop: CASTHRGATTNEKLFF. CDR3 nucleotide sequence: TGTGCCAGCACCCATAGGGGGGCGACCACTAATGAAAAACTGTTTTTT.

V and J are TRBV6-2 or TRBV6-3 and TRBJ1-2; no clear D. Germline CDR1 and CDR2: MNHEY and SVGEGT. There are 14 residues in the CDR3. The germline V and J ends were trimmed by 2 bases and 4 bases, with 11 bases remaining between them. CDR3 region: CASSYPQGFYGYTF. The CDR3 coding sequence is TGTGCCAGCAGTTACCCTCAAGGATTCTATGGCTACACCTTC.